This record covers a single TCR beta chain. The record originates from a study of blood T cell repertoires in COVID-19. Turning to the study itself: The United States, Italy and Spain were the sources of the acute and convalescent COVID-19 samples. T cells, B-cell-depleted T cells, or PBMCs supplied cDNA or gDNA.

As handled by the study authors: It was from reference gene primer amplification that nucleated cell counts were estimated. TCRdb's table, derived via immunoSEQ multiplex PCR, lists solely in-frame clones and lacks some. From that table come the V and J calls and clone size; the DNA was used to work out D and trimming. This sample carries about 160,000 clones, around 80% of them seen once, and the ten largest clones take about 7.8%. V dropped 0 bases and J dropped 8 bases, with 8 bases sitting between them. This CDR3 is 13 amino acids long. Germline V gene lookup returns CDR1 SGHAT and CDR2 FQNNGV. Sequences were obtained from peripheral blood. The chain employs TRBV11-2 and TRBJ1-3, with D tentatively TRBD1 (6 bases). The clonotype was recovered from a man aged 60-69 years with acute or convalescent COVID-19. The CDR3 coding sequence is TGTGCCAGCAGCTTAGAAGAGGGGGACACCATATATTTT. This translates into CASSLEEGDTIYF.